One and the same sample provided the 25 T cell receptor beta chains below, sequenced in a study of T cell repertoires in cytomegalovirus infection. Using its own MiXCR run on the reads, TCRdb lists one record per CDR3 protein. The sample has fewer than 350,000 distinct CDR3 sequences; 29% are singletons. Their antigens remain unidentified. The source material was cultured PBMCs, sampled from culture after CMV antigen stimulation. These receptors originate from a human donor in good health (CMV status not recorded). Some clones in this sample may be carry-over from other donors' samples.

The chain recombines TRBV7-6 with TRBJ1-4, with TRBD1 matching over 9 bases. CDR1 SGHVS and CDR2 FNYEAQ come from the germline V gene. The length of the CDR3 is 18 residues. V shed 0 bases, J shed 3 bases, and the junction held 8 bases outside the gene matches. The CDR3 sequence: CASSLAGGQGQANEKLFF. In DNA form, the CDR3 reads TGTGCCAGCAGCTTAGCCGGGGGACAGGGACAGGCTAATGAAAAACTGTTTTTT. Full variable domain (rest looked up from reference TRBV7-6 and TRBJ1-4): GAGVSQSPRYKVTKRGQDVALRCDPISGHVSLYWYRQALGQGPEFLTYFNYEAQQDKSGLPNDRFSAERPEGSISTLTIQRTEQRDSAMYRCASSLAGGQGQANEKLFFGSGTQLSVL.

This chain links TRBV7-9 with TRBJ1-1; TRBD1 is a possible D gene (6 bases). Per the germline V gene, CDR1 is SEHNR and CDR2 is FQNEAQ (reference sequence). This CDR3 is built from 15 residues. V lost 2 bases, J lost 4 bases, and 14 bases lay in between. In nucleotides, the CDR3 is TGTGCCAGCAGCTTAAATTCCGGCAGGGGCACTGAAGCTTTCTTT. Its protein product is CASSLNSGRGTEAFF.

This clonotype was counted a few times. CDR3 in DNA: TGTGCCAGTAGTATCGTCTTGCAGGGACCTTTCTTT. This gives the protein CASSIVLQGPFF. The chain couples TRBV19 to TRBJ1-1, with a weak D call TRBD1 (5 bases). Germline assignment: CDR1 LNHDA and CDR2 SQIVND (reference sequence). The CDR3 covers 12 residues. Trimming pared 3 bases from V and 12 bases from J, leaving 14 bases between.

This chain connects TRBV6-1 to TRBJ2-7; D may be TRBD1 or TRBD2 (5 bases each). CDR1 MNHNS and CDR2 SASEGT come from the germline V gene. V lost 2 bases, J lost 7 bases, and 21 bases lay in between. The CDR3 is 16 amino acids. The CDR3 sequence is CASSERRGGQTGEQYF. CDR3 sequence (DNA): TGTGCCAGCAGTGAAAGAAGGGGCGGGCAGACGGGGGAGCAGTACTTC.

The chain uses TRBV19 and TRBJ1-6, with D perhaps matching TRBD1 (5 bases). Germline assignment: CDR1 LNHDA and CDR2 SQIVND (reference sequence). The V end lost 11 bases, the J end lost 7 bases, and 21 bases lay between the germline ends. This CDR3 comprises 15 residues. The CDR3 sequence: CAPSREGTWNSPLHF. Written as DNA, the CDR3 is TGTGCCCCAAGCCGGGAGGGGACTTGGAATTCACCCCTCCACTTT.

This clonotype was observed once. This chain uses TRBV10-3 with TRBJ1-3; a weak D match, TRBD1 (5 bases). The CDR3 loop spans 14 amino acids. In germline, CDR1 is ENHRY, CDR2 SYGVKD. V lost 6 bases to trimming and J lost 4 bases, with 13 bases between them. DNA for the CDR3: TGTGCCATCAGGGCTGACAGTGGCGGAAACACCATATATTTT. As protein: CAIRADSGGNTIYF.

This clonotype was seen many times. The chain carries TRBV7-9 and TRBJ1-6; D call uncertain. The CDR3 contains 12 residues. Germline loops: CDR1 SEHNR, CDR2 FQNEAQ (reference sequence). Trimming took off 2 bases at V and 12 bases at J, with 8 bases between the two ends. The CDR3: CASSLTPGPLHF. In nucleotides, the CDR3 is TGTGCCAGCAGCTTAACCCCAGGACCCCTCCACTTT.

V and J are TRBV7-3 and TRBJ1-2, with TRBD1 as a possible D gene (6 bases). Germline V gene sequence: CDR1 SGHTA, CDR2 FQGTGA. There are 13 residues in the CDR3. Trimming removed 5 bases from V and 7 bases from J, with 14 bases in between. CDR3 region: CASSIRGGGGYTF. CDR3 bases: TGTGCCAGCAGCATAAGGGGGGGCGGTGGCTACACCTTC.

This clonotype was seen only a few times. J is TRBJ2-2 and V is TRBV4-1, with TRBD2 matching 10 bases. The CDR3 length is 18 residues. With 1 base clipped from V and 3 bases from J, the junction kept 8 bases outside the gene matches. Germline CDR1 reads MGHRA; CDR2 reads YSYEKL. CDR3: CASSQGWGLAGDTGELFF. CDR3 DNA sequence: TGCGCCAGCAGCCAAGGTTGGGGTCTAGCGGGGGACACCGGGGAGCTGTTTTTT.

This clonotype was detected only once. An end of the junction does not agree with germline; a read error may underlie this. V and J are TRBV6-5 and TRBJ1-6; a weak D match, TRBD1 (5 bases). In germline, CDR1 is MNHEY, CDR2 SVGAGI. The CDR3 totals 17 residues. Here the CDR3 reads CASSFFTGQIYNSPVHF. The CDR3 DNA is TGTGCCAGCAGTTTCTTTACGGGGCAAATCTATAATTCACCCGTCCACTTT.

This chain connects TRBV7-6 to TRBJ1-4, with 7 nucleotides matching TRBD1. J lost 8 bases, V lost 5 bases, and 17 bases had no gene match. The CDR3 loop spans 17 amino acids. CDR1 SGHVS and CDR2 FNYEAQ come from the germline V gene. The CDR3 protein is CASSPSAGGTDNEKLFF. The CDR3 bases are TGTGCCAGCAGCCCCAGCGCAGGAGGGACAGACAACGAAAAACTGTTTTTT.

In nucleotides, the CDR3 is TGTGCCAGCAGTTTTGTGGGGGTGGGTACAGATACGCAGTATTTT. Its protein is CASSFVGVGTDTQYF. The V gene is TRBV28, the J gene TRBJ2-3; the D call may be TRBD1 or TRBD2 (5 bases each). This CDR3 spans 15 amino acids. Trimming shortened V by 3 bases and J by 3 bases, and 13 bases separated the two germline ends. The V gene's germline CDR1 is MDHEN and CDR2 SYDVKM.

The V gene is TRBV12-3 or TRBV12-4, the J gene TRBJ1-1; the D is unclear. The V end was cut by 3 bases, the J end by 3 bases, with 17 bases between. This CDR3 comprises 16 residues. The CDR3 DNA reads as TGTGCCAGCAGTTTTGCGGCAGGCGAACAATACACTGAAGCTTTCTTT. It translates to CASSFAAGEQYTEAFF.

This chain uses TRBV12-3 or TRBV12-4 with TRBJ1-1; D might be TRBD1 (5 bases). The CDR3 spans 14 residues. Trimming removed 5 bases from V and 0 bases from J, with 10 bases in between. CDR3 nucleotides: TGTGCCAGCAGTCAGACAGATCTGAACACTGAAGCTTTCTTT. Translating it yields CASSQTDLNTEAFF.

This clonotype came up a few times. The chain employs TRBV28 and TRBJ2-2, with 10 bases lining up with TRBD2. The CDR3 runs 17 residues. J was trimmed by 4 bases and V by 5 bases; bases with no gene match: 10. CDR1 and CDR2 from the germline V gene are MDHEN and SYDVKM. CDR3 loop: CASSPTRAGGGTGELFF. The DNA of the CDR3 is TGTGCCAGCAGTCCAACACGAGCGGGAGGGGGCACCGGGGAGCTGTTTTTT.

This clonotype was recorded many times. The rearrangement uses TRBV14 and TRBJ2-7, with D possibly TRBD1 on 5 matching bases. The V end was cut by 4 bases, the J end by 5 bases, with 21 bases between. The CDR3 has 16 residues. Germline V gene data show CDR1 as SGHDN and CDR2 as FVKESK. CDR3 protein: CASSRLEDYRFHEQYF. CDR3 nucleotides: TGTGCCAGCAGCCGGCTTGAGGATTACAGGTTCCACGAGCAGTACTTC.

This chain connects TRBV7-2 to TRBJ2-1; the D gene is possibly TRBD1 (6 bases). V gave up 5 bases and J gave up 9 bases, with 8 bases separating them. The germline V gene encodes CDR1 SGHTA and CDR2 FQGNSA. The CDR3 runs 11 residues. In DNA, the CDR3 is TGTGCCAGCAGCACCAGGGGTGAGCAGTTCTTC. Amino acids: CASSTRGEQFF. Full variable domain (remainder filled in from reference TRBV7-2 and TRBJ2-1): GAGVSQSPSNKVTEKGKDVELRCDPISGHTALYWYRQSLGQGLEFLIYFQGNSAPDKSGLPSDRFSAERTGGSVSTLTIQRTQQEDSAVYLCASSTRGEQFFGPGTRLTVL.

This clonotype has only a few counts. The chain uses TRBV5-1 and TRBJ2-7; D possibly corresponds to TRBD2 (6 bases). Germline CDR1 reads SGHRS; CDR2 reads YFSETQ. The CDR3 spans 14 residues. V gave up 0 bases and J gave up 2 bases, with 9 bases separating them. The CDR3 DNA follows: TGCGCCAGCAGCTTGGAGACTAGAGCCTACGAGCAGTACTTC. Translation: CASSLETRAYEQYF.

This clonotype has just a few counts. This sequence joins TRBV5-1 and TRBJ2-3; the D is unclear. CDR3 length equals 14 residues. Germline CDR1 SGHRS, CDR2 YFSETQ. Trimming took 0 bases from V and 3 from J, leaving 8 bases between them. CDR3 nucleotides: TGCGCCAGCAGCTTGGCCGCCCGGACAGATACGCAGTATTTT. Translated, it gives CASSLAARTDTQYF.

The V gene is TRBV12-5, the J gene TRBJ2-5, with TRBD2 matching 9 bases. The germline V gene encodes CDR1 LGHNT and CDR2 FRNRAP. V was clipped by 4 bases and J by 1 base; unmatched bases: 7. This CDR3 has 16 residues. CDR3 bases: TGTGCTAGTGGTTCGTCTAGCGGGAAAGGCCAAGAGACCCAGTACTTC. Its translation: CASGSSSGKGQETQYF. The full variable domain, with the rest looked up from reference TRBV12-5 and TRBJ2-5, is DARVTQTPRHKVTEMGQEVTMRCQPILGHNTVFWYRQTMMQGLELLAYFRNRAPLDDSGMPKDRFSAEMPDATLATLKIQPSEPRDSAVYFCASGSSSGKGQETQYFGPGTRLLVL.

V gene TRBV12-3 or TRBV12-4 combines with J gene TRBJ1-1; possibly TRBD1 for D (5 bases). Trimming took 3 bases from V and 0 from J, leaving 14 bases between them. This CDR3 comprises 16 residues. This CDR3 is CASSLIPTGLNTEAFF. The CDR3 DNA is TGTGCCAGCAGTTTGATCCCTACAGGATTGAACACTGAAGCTTTCTTT.

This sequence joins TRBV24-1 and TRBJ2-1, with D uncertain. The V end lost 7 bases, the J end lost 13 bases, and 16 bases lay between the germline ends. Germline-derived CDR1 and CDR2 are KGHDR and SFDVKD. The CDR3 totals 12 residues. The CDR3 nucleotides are TGTGCCACCAGCTCTGGACCCGTGGGACAGTTCTTC. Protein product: CATSSGPVGQFF.

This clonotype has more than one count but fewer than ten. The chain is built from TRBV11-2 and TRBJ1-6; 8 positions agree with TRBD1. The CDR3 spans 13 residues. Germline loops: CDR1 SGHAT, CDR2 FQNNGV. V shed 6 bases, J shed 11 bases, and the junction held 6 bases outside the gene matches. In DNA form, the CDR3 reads TGTGCCAGCAGTAACGACAGGGGTACACCCCTCCACTTT. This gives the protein CASSNDRGTPLHF.

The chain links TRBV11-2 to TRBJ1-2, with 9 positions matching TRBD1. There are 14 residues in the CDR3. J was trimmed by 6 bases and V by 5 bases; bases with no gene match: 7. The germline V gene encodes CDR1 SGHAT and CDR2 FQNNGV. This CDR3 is CASSRPGQGNGYTF. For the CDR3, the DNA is TGTGCCAGCAGCCGGCCGGGACAGGGAAATGGCTACACCTTC.

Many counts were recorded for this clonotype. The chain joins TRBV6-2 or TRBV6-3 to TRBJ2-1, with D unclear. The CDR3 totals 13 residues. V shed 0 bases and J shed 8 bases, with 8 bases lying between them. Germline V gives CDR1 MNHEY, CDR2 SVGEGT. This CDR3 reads CASSYSRPDEQFF. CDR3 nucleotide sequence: TGTGCCAGCAGTTACTCGCGACCCGATGAGCAGTTCTTC.